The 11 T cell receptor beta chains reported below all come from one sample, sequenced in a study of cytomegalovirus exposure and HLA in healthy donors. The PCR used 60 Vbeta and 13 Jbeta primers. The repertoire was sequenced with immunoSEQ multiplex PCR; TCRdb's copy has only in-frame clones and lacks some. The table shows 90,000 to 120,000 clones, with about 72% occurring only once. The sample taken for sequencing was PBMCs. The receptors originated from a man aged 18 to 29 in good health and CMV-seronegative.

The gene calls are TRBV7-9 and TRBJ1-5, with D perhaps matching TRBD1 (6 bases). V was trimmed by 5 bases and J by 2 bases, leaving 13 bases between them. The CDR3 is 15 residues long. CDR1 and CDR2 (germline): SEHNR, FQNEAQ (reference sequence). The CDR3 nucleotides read TGTGCCAGCAGCGCGGGGGGGGGCGGCAATCAGCCCCAGCATTTT. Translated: CASSAGGGGNQPQHF.

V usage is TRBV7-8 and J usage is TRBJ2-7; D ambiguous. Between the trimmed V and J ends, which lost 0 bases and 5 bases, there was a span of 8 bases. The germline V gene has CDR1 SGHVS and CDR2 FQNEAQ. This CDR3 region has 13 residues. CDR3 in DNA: TGTGCCAGCAGCTTAGCGATGGAGAACGAGCAGTACTTC. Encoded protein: CASSLAMENEQYF.

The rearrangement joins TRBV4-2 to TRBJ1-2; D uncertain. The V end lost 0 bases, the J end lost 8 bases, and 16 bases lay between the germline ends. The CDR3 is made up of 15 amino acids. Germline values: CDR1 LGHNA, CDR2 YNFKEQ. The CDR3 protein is CASSQDSRVSGGYTF. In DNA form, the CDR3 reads TGTGCCAGCAGCCAAGATTCGCGGGTGAGTGGAGGCTACACCTTC.

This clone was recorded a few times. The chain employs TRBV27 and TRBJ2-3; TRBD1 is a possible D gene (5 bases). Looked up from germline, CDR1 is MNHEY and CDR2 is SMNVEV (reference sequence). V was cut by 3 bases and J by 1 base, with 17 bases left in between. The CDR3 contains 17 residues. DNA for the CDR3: TGTGCCAGCAGTTTCTTGATGCCGACAGTAGGCACAGATACGCAGTATTTT. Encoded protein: CASSFLMPTVGTDTQYF.

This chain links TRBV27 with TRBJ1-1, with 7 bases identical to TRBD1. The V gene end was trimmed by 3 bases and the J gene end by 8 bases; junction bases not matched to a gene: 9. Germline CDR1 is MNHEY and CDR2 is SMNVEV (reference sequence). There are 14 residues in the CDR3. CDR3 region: CASSFRGTAEEAFF. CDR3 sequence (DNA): TGTGCCAGCAGTTTTCGCGGGACAGCCGAGGAAGCTTTCTTT.

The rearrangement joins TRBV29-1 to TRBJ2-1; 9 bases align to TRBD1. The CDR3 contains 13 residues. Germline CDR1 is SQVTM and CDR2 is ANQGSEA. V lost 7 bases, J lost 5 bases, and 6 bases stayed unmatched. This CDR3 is CSAQGAGNNEQFF. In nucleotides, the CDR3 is TGCAGCGCACAGGGGGCCGGTAACAATGAGCAGTTCTTC.

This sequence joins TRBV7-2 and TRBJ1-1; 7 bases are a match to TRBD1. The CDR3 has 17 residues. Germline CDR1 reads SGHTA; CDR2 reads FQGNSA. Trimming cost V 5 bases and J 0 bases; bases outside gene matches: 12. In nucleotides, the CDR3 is TGTGCCAGCAGCGCATACAGGGGCGGCTTTATGAACACTGAAGCTTTCTTT. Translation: CASSAYRGGFMNTEAFF.

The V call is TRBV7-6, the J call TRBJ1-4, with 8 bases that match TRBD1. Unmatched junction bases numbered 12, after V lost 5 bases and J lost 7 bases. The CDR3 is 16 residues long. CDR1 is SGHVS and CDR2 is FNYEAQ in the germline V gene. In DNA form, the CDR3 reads TGTGCCAGCAGCACGGACAGGGTGGGATCTCGTGAAAAACTGTTTTTT. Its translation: CASSTDRVGSREKLFF.

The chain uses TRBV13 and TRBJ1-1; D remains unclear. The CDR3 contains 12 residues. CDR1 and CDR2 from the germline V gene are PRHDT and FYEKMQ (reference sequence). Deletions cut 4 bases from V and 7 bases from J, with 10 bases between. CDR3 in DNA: TGTGCCAGCAGCTCGGACGGGGTTGAAGCTTTCTTT. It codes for CASSSDGVEAFF.

The CDR3 protein is CASSSREGKAKNIQYF. In DNA, the CDR3 is TGTGCCAGCAGCTCCAGGGAAGGGAAAGCCAAAAACATTCAGTACTTC. The chain joins TRBV7-2 to TRBJ2-4; D perhaps matches TRBD1 (5 bases). The germline CDR1 and CDR2 sequences are SGHTA and FQGNSA. This CDR3 has 16 residues. V lost 4 bases, J lost 0 bases, and 13 bases lay in between.

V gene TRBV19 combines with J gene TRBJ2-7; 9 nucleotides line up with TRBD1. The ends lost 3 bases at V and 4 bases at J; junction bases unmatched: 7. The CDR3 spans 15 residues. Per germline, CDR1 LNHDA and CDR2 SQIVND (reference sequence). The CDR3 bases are TGTGCCAGTAGTATCCGGGACAGGGCGGAGTACGAGCAGTACTTC. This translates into CASSIRDRAEYEQYF.